This T cell receptor beta chain derives from a study of spatial heterogeneity in lung cancer. Time point in this sample: sample taken at primary tumor resection. The input material, whole RNA from tumor, nontumor lung or frozen PBMC, was sequenced unsorted. 72 TRACERx patients with early, untreated non-small cell lung cancer donated samples. Using its own MiXCR run on the 5' RACE reads, TCRdb lists one record per CDR3 protein. This sample carries 500 to 650 distinct CDR3 sequences, 27% of them seen once, and the ten largest clones take over 14%. The CDR3 extends over 15 amino acids. With 3 bases removed from V and 0 bases from J, the gap between germline ends came to 12 bases. CDR1 and CDR2 from the germline V gene are SGHTA and FQGNSA. Concerning this clonotype itself: The library was built for alpha chains, so this beta chain is an off-target read and its size means little.

The sequence was obtained from a male donor with early-stage non-small cell lung cancer. The genes are TRBV7-2 and TRBJ2-7, with unresolved D. The specimen was PBMCs, collected at surgery. CDR3: CASSFGGASSYEQYF. In DNA, the CDR3 is TGTGCCAGCAGCTTTGGTGGCGCCAGCTCCTACGAGCAGTACTTC.